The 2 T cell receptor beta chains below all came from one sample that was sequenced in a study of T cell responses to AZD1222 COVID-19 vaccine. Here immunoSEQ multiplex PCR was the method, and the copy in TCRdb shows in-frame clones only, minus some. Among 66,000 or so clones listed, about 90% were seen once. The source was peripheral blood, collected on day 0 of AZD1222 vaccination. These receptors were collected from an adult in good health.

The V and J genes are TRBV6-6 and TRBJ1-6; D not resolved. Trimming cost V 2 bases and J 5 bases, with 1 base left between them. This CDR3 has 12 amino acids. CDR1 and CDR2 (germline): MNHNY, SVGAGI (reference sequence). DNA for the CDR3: TGTGCCAGCAGTTACGATAATTCACCCCTCCACTTT. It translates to CASSYDNSPLHF.

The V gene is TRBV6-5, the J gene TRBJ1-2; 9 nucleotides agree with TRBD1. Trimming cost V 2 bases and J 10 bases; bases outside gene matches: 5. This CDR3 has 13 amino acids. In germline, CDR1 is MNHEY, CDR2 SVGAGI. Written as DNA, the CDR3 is TGTGCCAGCAGTTACACGGGACAGGGACACTACACCTTC. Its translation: CASSYTGQGHYTF.